These 9 T cell receptor beta chains share one sample of origin, sequenced in a study of PD-1 blockade in classical Hodgkin lymphoma (dated by TCRdb to the early 2020s). Libraries were made using the immunoSEQ multiplex PCR assay. TCRdb limited this immuneACCESS table to in-frame rearrangements with V and J called. A share of clones is missing; checked studies link under half to unresolved V genes, and the rest is unexplained. The sample has 35,000 to 50,000 clones on record, 66% of them singletons. The ten largest clones add up to around 3% of the sample. The time point label for this specimen denotes: cycle 4 day 1 (C4D1), after 5 to 7 weeks of nivolumab. Relapse after autologous stem cell transplantation had occurred in all trial patients, and cohorts A, B and C were distinguished by prior brentuximab vedotin exposure. Sequences were derived from peripheral blood mononuclear cells (PBMCs), sampled before the fourth cycle of nivolumab. The receptor source for this set is a human donor with classical Hodgkin lymphoma.

The chain combines TRBV4-1 with TRBJ2-7, with a tentative D call TRBD1 (6 bases). Germline loops: CDR1 MGHRA, CDR2 YSYEKL. The CDR3 has 15 amino acids. Trimming stripped 0 bases from V and 2 bases from J, with 11 bases between. The CDR3 loop reads CASSQDADRPYEQYF. The CDR3 DNA sequence: TGCGCCAGCAGCCAAGATGCGGACAGACCCTACGAGCAGTACTTC.

This clone was recorded many times. The chain carries TRBV7-9 and TRBJ1-1; maybe TRBD1 (5 bases). This CDR3 is built from 16 residues. V was trimmed by 1 base and J by 5 bases, leaving 17 bases between them. Germline V gene data show CDR1 as SEHNR and CDR2 as FQNEAQ (reference sequence). The CDR3 is CASSLDRTLTGTEAFF. The CDR3 nucleotides read TGTGCCAGCAGCTTAGACCGGACACTAACTGGTACTGAAGCTTTCTTT.

This clone was detected a few times. This chain joins TRBV27 and TRBJ2-5, with a tentative D call TRBD1 (5 bases). From germline, CDR1 is MNHEY and CDR2 SMNVEV (reference sequence). Deletions cut 6 bases from V and 5 bases from J, with 19 bases between. This CDR3 has 15 amino acids. CDR3 sequence reads: CASSNRAGLIETQYF. For the CDR3, the DNA is TGTGCCAGCAGCAACCGGGCAGGGTTAATCGAGACCCAGTACTTC.

The chain joins TRBV23-1 to TRBJ2-4; the D call may be TRBD1 or TRBD2 (5 bases each). TRBV23-1 is annotated as an ORF whose role is uncertain. CDR3 length equals 15 residues. V lost 6 bases and J 2 bases, leaving 14 bases between the germline ends. CDR3 in DNA: TGCGCCAGCAGCCCCATGGGGGAAACCAAAAACATTCAGTACTTC. Amino acids: CASSPMGETKNIQYF.

The rearrangement joins TRBV19 to TRBJ1-1; D gene unclear. Germline-derived CDR1 and CDR2 are LNHDA and SQIVND (reference sequence). The CDR3 spans 15 residues. V was shortened by 7 bases and J by 1 base, with 16 bases between the two germline ends. As DNA, the CDR3 is TGTGCCAGTATTCCGGGCAGAGGGAGGAACACTGAAGCTTTCTTT. Its protein product is CASIPGRGRNTEAFF.

The rearrangement uses TRBV21-1 and TRBJ1-1. TRBV21-1 is termed a pseudogene. The CDR3 consists of 15 residues. The CDR3 coding sequence is TGTGCCAGCAGCAAAGTTTCTAACCTGAACACTGAAGCTTTCTTT. Residues: CASSKVSNLNTEAFF.

This clone occurred many times. The rearrangement links TRBV21-1 to TRBJ1-6. TRBV21-1 is a recognized pseudogene. CDR3 length: 15 amino acids. CDR3 residues: CASSKEGRANSPLHF. The CDR3 DNA follows: TGTGCCAGCAGCAAAGAAGGGCGGGCAAATTCACCCCTCCACTTT.

The chain has TRBV30 and TRBJ2-7; D is possibly TRBD1 (6 bases). Germline loops: CDR1 GTSNPN, CDR2 SVGIG (reference sequence). The V gene lost 2 bases and the J gene lost 0 bases, with 17 bases spanning the gap. The CDR3 totals 16 residues. The DNA of the CDR3 is TGTGCCTGGAGTCATCCAGGGGCCCAAAGCTCCTACGAGCAGTACTTC. Amino acids: CAWSHPGAQSSYEQYF.

The rearrangement links TRBV6-5 to TRBJ1-4; TRBD1 matches 10 bases. V was pared by 7 bases and J by 3 bases, with 2 bases of the junction left unmatched. The CDR3 consists of 14 residues. Germline V gene data show CDR1 as MNHEY and CDR2 as SVGAGI. For the CDR3, the DNA is TGTGCCAGCAAAGGGACAGGGGCTAATGAAAAACTGTTTTTT. It specifies CASKGTGANEKLFF.